This T cell receptor beta chain was captured in a study of blood T cell repertoires in COVID-19. For this clone: Other DNA variants within this sample encode the same CDR3.

Adults between roughly 18 and 90 years of age took part from under 25 US areas. CDR1 and CDR2 (germline): LGHDT, YNNKEL (reference sequence). The CDR3 length is 12 residues. Trimming took 4 bases from V and 1 from J, leaving 5 bases between them. Sequenced by immunoSEQ multiplex PCR; TCRdb stores in-frame clones only, minus some. The sample has 180,000 or so clones; 65% to 85% are singletons. This clonotype was sampled from a woman between 55 and 75 years old who had recovered from COVID-19. The genes are TRBV3-1 (or the pseudogene TRBV3-2) and TRBJ2-7; D gene unclear. Sequencing used PBMCs or T cells enriched from blood (not recorded which). This chain's CDR3 is CASSPGSYEQYF. In nucleotides, the CDR3 is TGTGCCAGCAGCCCCGGTTCCTACGAGCAGTACTTC.